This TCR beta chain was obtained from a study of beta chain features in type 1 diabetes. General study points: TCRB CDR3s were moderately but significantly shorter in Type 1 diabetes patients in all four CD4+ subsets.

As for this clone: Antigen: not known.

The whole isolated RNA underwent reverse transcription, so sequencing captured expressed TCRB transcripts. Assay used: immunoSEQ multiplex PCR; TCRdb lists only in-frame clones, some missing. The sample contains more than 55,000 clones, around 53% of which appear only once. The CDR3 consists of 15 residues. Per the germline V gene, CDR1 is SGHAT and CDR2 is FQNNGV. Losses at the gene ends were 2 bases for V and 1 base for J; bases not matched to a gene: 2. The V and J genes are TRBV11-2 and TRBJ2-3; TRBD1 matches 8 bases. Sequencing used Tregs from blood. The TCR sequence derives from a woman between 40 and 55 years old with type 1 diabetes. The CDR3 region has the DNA TGTGCCAGCAGCTTACAGGGGGCACGCACAGATACGCAGTATTTT. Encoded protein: CASSLQGARTDTQYF.